This T cell receptor (beta chain) was sequenced in a study of cytomegalovirus exposure and HLA in healthy donors. The study, taken as a whole, reports: The study designated fewer than 200 TCR beta chains cytomegalovirus-associated.

60 Vbeta and 13 Jbeta primers were used in PCR. Assay: immunoSEQ multiplex PCR; the TCRdb copy retains only in-frame clones and omits some. This sample carries roughly 120,000 clones, over 60% of them seen once, and the ten largest clones take around 1.8%. As concerns this clone: Its antigen is unknown.

Sequencing input: PBMCs. The sequence was collected from a man aged 45-65 years in good health and CMV-seronegative.

CDR3 sequence (DNA): TGTGCCACCAGCACCGGGGCTGGCGGGGGGCGAGGGGAGACCCAGTACTTC. As protein: CATSTGAGGGRGETQYF. The chain has TRBV15 and TRBJ2-5; 8 bases are shared with TRBD2. This CDR3 contains 17 residues. Germline-derived CDR1 and CDR2 are LNHNV and YYDKDF (reference sequence). V lost 4 bases to trimming and J lost 5 bases; unmatched junction nucleotides: 15.